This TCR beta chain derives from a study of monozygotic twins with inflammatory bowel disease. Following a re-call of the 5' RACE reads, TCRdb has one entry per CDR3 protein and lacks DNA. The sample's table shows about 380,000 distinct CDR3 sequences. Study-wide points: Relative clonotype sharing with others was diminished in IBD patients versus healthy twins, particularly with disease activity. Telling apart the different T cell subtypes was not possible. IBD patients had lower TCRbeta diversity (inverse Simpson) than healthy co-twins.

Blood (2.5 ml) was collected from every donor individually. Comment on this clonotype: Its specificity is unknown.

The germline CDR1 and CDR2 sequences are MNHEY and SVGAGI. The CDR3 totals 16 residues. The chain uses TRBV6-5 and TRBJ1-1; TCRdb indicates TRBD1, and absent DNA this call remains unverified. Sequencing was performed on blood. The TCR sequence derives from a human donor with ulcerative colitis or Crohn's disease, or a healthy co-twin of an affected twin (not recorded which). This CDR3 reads CASSYSRSGTNTEAFF.